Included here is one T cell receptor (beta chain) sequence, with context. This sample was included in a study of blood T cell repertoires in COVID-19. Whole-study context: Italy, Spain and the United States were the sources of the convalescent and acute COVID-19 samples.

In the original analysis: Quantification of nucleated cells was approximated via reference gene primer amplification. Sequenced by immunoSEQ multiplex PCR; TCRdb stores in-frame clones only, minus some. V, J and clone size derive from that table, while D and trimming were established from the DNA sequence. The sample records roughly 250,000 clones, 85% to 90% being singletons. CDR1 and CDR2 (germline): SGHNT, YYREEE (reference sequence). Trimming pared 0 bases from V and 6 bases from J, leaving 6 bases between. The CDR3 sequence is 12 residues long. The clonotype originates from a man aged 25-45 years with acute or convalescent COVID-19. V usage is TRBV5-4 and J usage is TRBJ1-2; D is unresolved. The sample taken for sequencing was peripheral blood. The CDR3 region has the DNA TGTGCCAGCAGCTTGGGAGTGGATGGCTACACCTTC. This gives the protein CASSLGVDGYTF.